This entry features one TCR beta chain sequence. This entry comes from a study of CD8+ T cells in alopecia areata. Reverse transcription of extracted RNA yielded cDNA, which provided the sequencing template. Profiled with immunoSEQ multiplex PCR; TCRdb holds only in-frame clones, not every one. Found here are around 100,000 clones, around 50% of them singletons; the top ten hold 9% to 15%. Trimming took 6 bases from V and 6 from J; bases not matched to a gene: 11. The CDR3 loop spans 15 amino acids. Germline assignment: CDR1 MGHRA and CDR2 YSYEKL. Noted treatment: oral pan-JAK inhibitor, 5-10 mg twice daily.

This sequence was found in a human donor with alopecia areata. The specimen comprised CD8+ T cells sorted from blood, sampled at week 24, from a patient treated with tofacitinib. The rearrangement uses TRBV4-1 and TRBJ2-7; TRBD1 matches 10 bases. The CDR3 DNA is TGCGCCAGCAGTCAGCAGGGGACAGGGGACTCCGAGCAGTACTTC. It codes for CASSQQGTGDSEQYF.